The present T cell receptor (beta chain) was sequenced within a study of blood T cell repertoires in COVID-19. Profiled with immunoSEQ multiplex PCR; TCRdb holds only in-frame clones, not every one. The sample has 150,000 or so clones, roughly four fifths seen once. A few counts support this clone. This TCR was recovered from a man aged 70-80 years who had recovered from COVID-19. The sample comprised peripheral blood.

The CDR3 DNA reads as TGTGCCAGCAGCCCGATAGCGGGAATTTCCGGGGAGCTGTTTTTT. The encoded protein is CASSPIAGISGELFF. The V and J genes are TRBV7-3 and TRBJ2-2; TRBD2 matches at 8 bases. V shed 5 bases, J shed 6 bases, and the junction held 8 bases outside the gene matches. This CDR3 comprises 15 residues. Germline V gene lookup returns CDR1 SGHTA and CDR2 FQGTGA.